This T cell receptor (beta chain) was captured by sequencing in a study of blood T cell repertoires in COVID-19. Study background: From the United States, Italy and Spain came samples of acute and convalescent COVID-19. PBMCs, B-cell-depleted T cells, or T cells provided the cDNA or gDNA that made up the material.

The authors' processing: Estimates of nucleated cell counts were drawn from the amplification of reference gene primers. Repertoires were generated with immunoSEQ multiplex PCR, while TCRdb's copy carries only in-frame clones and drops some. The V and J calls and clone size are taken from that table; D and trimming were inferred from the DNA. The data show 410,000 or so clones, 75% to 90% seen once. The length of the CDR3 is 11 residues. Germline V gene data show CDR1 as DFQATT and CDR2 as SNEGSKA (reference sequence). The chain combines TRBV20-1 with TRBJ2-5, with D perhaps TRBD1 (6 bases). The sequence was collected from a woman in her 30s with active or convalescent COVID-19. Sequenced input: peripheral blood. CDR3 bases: TGCAGCCTGACTCAGGGGGAGACCCAGTACTTC. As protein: CSLTQGETQYF.